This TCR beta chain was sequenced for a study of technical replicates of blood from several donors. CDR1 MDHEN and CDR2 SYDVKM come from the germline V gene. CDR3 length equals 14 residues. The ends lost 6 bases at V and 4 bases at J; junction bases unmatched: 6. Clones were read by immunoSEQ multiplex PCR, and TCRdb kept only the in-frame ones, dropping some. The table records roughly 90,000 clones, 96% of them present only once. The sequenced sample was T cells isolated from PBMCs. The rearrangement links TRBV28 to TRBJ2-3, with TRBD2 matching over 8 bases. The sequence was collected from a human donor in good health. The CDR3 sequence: CASRLAEGPDTQYF. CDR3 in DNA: TGTGCCAGCAGACTAGCGGAGGGGCCAGATACGCAGTATTTT.